The rows below give T cell receptor beta chains drawn from one sample of a study of identical twins. One entry per CDR3 protein, called by TCRdb with MiXCR from the 5' RACE reads. The sample holds nearly 650,000 distinct CDR3 sequences, just over 7% seen once. This sample also appeared in a second study, on yellow fever vaccine responses in identical twins.

Sequenced sample: PBMCs. Every receptor here comes from a woman younger than 30 in good health. The CDR3 runs from the conserved cysteine through the conserved F or W. Each record gives: clone size, CDR3 length, V gene, D gene, J gene, CDR3 protein, CDR3 DNA. The D gene is left open where the match is weak. For some rows the clone size is stated as once, few or many, or as a class when expanded; others skip it.

clone_size: many; cdr3_length: 13; v_call: TRBV12-3/TRBV12-4; d_call: TRBD1; j_call: TRBJ1-2; cdr3_aa: CASSLDRVDGYTF; cdr3_nt: TGTGCCAGCAGCCTGGACAGGGTAGATGGCTACACCTTC
clone_size: few; cdr3_length: 14; v_call: TRBV29-1; d_call: TRBD2; j_call: TRBJ2-3; cdr3_aa: CSVETSGSRYTQYF; cdr3_nt: TGCAGCGTTGAAACTAGCGGGAGTCGGTATACGCAGTATTTT
clone_size: many; cdr3_length: 20; v_call: TRBV27; d_call: TRBD2; j_call: TRBJ2-3; cdr3_aa: CASSLYRPGLAGAGTDTQYF; cdr3_nt: TGTGCCAGCAGTTTATATCGCCCGGGACTAGCGGGAGCGGGCACAGATACGCAGTATTTT
clone_size: .; cdr3_length: 19; v_call: TRBV25-1; d_call: TRBD2; j_call: TRBJ2-7; cdr3_aa: CASSPQTGGLAGVVGEKYF; cdr3_nt: TGTGCCAGCAGTCCACAAACCGGGGGACTAGCGGGAGTAGTCGGCGAGAAGTACTTC
clone_size: few; cdr3_length: 12; v_call: TRBV9; d_call: .; j_call: TRBJ2-7; cdr3_aa: CASSDRGRNQYF; cdr3_nt: TGTGCCAGCAGCGACAGAGGCCGGAACCAGTACTTC
clone_size: .; cdr3_length: 14; v_call: TRBV4-2; d_call: .; j_call: TRBJ2-5; cdr3_aa: CASSQVLSQETQYF; cdr3_nt: TGTGCCAGCAGCCAAGTGCTCAGCCAAGAGACCCAGTACTTC
clone_size: .; cdr3_length: 13; v_call: TRBV6-5; d_call: .; j_call: TRBJ1-2; cdr3_aa: CASSYDRGIGYTF; cdr3_nt: TGTGCCAGCAGTTACGACCGGGGGATCGGCTACACCTTC
clone_size: .; cdr3_length: 14; v_call: TRBV5-6; d_call: .; j_call: TRBJ1-2; cdr3_aa: CASSLEGYGYGYTF; cdr3_nt: TGTGCCAGCAGCTTGGAAGGGTACGGCTATGGCTACACCTTC
clone_size: .; cdr3_length: 13; v_call: TRBV12-3/TRBV12-4; d_call: .; j_call: TRBJ1-1; cdr3_aa: CASSLRMNTEAFF; cdr3_nt: TGTGCCAGCAGTTTGAGAATGAACACTGAAGCTTTCTTT
clone_size: .; cdr3_length: 10; v_call: TRBV29-1; d_call: .; j_call: TRBJ1-2; cdr3_aa: CSAVDYGYTF; cdr3_nt: TGCAGCGCTGTGGATTATGGCTACACCTTC
clone_size: .; cdr3_length: 16; v_call: TRBV7-8; d_call: .; j_call: TRBJ2-1; cdr3_aa: CASSLVIVSSYNEQFF; cdr3_nt: TGTGCCAGCAGCTTAGTTATTGTTTCTTCCTACAATGAGCAGTTCTTC
clone_size: .; cdr3_length: 13; v_call: TRBV29-1; d_call: .; j_call: TRBJ1-2; cdr3_aa: CSVETSPLSGYTF; cdr3_nt: TGCAGCGTTGAGACCTCTCCCCTGTCGGGCTACACCTTC
clone_size: many; cdr3_length: 16; v_call: TRBV4-1; d_call: TRBD1; j_call: TRBJ2-2; cdr3_aa: CASSHAGTVGSGELFF; cdr3_nt: TGCGCCAGCAGCCATGCCGGGACAGTCGGTTCCGGGGAGCTGTTTTTT
clone_size: few; cdr3_length: 14; v_call: TRBV5-1; d_call: .; j_call: TRBJ2-2; cdr3_aa: CASSLGGITGELFF; cdr3_nt: TGCGCCAGCAGCTTGGGAGGGATCACCGGGGAGCTGTTTTTT
clone_size: many; cdr3_length: 15; v_call: TRBV6-1; d_call: .; j_call: TRBJ1-2; cdr3_aa: CASSEGAGGEFGYTF; cdr3_nt: TGTGCCAGCAGTGAAGGCGCAGGCGGAGAGTTTGGCTACACCTTC
clone_size: .; cdr3_length: 16; v_call: TRBV2; d_call: .; j_call: TRBJ2-3; cdr3_aa: CASSEAVSAMGDTQYF; cdr3_nt: TGTGCCAGCAGTGAAGCGGTCTCGGCTATGGGAGATACGCAGTATTTT
clone_size: once; cdr3_length: 12; v_call: TRBV6-4; d_call: .; j_call: TRBJ1-5; cdr3_aa: CASLPGNQPQHF; cdr3_nt: TGTGCCAGTTTGCCTGGCAATCAGCCCCAGCATTTT
clone_size: many; cdr3_length: 15; v_call: TRBV28; d_call: TRBD1; j_call: TRBJ2-5; cdr3_aa: CASSPETGLGETQYF; cdr3_nt: TGTGCCAGCAGTCCAGAGACAGGGCTGGGGGAGACCCAGTACTTC
clone_size: .; cdr3_length: 16; v_call: TRBV12-3/TRBV12-4; d_call: .; j_call: TRBJ2-3; cdr3_aa: CASSLRGTGSTDTQYF; cdr3_nt: TGTGCCAGCAGTTTGAGAGGTACCGGTAGCACAGATACGCAGTATTTT
clone_size: .; cdr3_length: 15; v_call: TRBV10-2; d_call: TRBD2; j_call: TRBJ2-1; cdr3_aa: CASAYLAGGPNEQFF; cdr3_nt: TGCGCCAGCGCCTACCTAGCGGGGGGGCCCAATGAGCAGTTCTTC
clone_size: few; cdr3_length: 15; v_call: TRBV28; d_call: .; j_call: TRBJ2-7; cdr3_aa: CASSLGTDLSYEQYF; cdr3_nt: TGTGCCAGCAGTTTGGGCACAGACCTCTCCTACGAGCAGTACTTC
clone_size: many; cdr3_length: 11; v_call: TRBV12-3/TRBV12-4; d_call: .; j_call: TRBJ2-5; cdr3_aa: CASTPGETQYF; cdr3_nt: TGTGCCAGCACCCCCGGGGAGACCCAGTACTTC
clone_size: .; cdr3_length: 16; v_call: TRBV7-8; d_call: .; j_call: TRBJ1-2; cdr3_aa: CASSLGGDRTNYGYTF; cdr3_nt: TGTGCCAGCAGCTTAGGGGGAGACCGGACTAACTATGGCTACACCTTC
clone_size: .; cdr3_length: 17; v_call: TRBV5-5; d_call: TRBD2; j_call: TRBJ2-1; cdr3_aa: CASSSSFSGSSYNEQFF; cdr3_nt: TGTGCCAGCAGCTCGTCTTTTAGCGGGAGCTCCTACAATGAGCAGTTCTTC
clone_size: few; cdr3_length: 13; v_call: TRBV7-9; d_call: .; j_call: TRBJ1-1; cdr3_aa: CASSLVAEPEAFF; cdr3_nt: TGTGCCAGCAGCTTAGTGGCGGAACCTGAAGCTTTCTTT
clone_size: many; cdr3_length: 15; v_call: TRBV12-3/TRBV12-4; d_call: .; j_call: TRBJ1-2; cdr3_aa: CASSLEGISNYGYTF; cdr3_nt: TGTGCCAGCAGTTTAGAAGGGATTTCCAACTATGGCTACACCTTC
clone_size: few; cdr3_length: 17; v_call: TRBV28; d_call: .; j_call: TRBJ2-1; cdr3_aa: CASSFQLRVVGSNEQFF; cdr3_nt: TGTGCCAGCAGTTTCCAATTAAGGGTAGTGGGTTCCAATGAGCAGTTCTTC
clone_size: .; cdr3_length: 16; v_call: TRBV10-3; d_call: TRBD2; j_call: TRBJ2-7; cdr3_aa: CATGGLAGVGSYEQYF; cdr3_nt: TGTGCCACCGGGGGGTTAGCGGGAGTTGGTTCCTACGAGCAGTACTTC
clone_size: .; cdr3_length: 14; v_call: TRBV2; d_call: .; j_call: TRBJ1-2; cdr3_aa: CASTNRAPNYGYTF; cdr3_nt: TGTGCCAGCACCAACAGGGCCCCTAACTATGGCTACACCTTC
clone_size: .; cdr3_length: 13; v_call: TRBV5-1; d_call: .; j_call: TRBJ1-4; cdr3_aa: CASSLVPREKLFF; cdr3_nt: TGCGCCAGCAGCTTGGTACCTCGGGAAAAACTGTTTTTT
clone_size: .; cdr3_length: 15; v_call: TRBV19; d_call: .; j_call: TRBJ2-1; cdr3_aa: CASRGPGQSNNEQFF; cdr3_nt: TGTGCCAGTAGGGGTCCCGGACAGAGCAACAATGAGCAGTTCTTC
clone_size: few; cdr3_length: 16; v_call: TRBV5-1; d_call: TRBD1; j_call: TRBJ2-2; cdr3_aa: CASSVTGGGSTGELFF; cdr3_nt: TGCGCCAGCAGCGTGACAGGGGGAGGTAGCACCGGGGAGCTGTTTTTT
clone_size: .; cdr3_length: 17; v_call: TRBV5-1; d_call: .; j_call: TRBJ2-2; cdr3_aa: CASSSAGRGSNTGELFF; cdr3_nt: TGCGCCAGCAGCTCAGCGGGTAGGGGGTCGAACACCGGGGAGCTGTTTTTT
clone_size: many; cdr3_length: 16; v_call: TRBV13; d_call: .; j_call: TRBJ2-1; cdr3_aa: CASSSPWVAAYNEQFF; cdr3_nt: TGTGCCAGCAGCTCCCCCTGGGTAGCGGCCTACAATGAGCAGTTCTTC
clone_size: few; cdr3_length: 12; v_call: TRBV29-1; d_call: .; j_call: TRBJ2-5; cdr3_aa: CSVEAQGETQYF; cdr3_nt: TGCAGCGTCGAAGCTCAAGGGGAGACCCAGTACTTC